This is a list of T cell receptor beta chains from one sample in a study of PD-1 blockade in classical Hodgkin lymphoma. The method was immunoSEQ multiplex PCR; TCRdb's version includes in-frame clones alone and lacks a portion of them. This sample carries around 93,000 clones, more than 70% of them seen once, and the ten largest clones take less than 10%. Here the sequenced sample was peripheral blood mononuclear cells (PBMCs), taken before the fourth cycle of nivolumab. The receptors originated from a human donor with classical Hodgkin lymphoma. CDR3s include the opening cysteine and the closing phenylalanine or tryptophan. The order of the fields is V gene, clone size, CDR3 length, J gene, D gene, CDR3 DNA, CDR3 protein. The D gene is left open where the match is weak. Clone size, where shown, is once, few, many, or a class for clones that have expanded.

TRBV18	.	13	TRBJ2-7	.	TGTGCCAGCTCACCATCGGACAGATACGAGCAGTACTTC	CASSPSDRYEQYF
TRBV11-2	few	13	TRBJ2-7	.	TGTGCCAGCAGCCCGATCCCAGGGCCCGAGCAGTACTTC	CASSPIPGPEQYF
TRBV15	.	13	TRBJ1-2	.	TGTGCCACCAGCAGTGGGGACAAGTTAACCTACACCTTC	CATSSGDKLTYTF
TRBV18	.	15	TRBJ2-3	TRBD1	TGTGCCAGCTCACCACAGGGACAGGGGACAGATACGCAGTATTTT	CASSPQGQGTDTQYF
TRBV6-1	.	14	TRBJ1-1	.	TGTGCCAGCAGTGTTCGAACCCTAAACACTGAAGCTTTCTTT	CASSVRTLNTEAFF
TRBV2	.	15	TRBJ2-3	.	TGTGCCAGCGCGCGGGACAAACCTAGCACAGATACGCAGTATTTT	CASARDKPSTDTQYF
TRBV4-2	few	17	TRBJ1-5	TRBD1	TGTGCCAGCAGCCTTGACGACAGGGGGAATTCGGTGCAGCCCCAGCATTTT	CASSLDDRGNSVQPQHF
TRBV7-9	.	16	TRBJ1-5	.	TGTGCCAGCAGCCTTGCCACAGGGTATAGCAATCAGCCCCAGCATTTT	CASSLATGYSNQPQHF
TRBV7-3	.	17	TRBJ2-7	TRBD1	TGTGCCAGCAGCCCCTCCGCCCCGCCAGGGGGCGGGAACGAGCAGTACTTC	CASSPSAPPGGGNEQYF
TRBV18	.	12	TRBJ2-7	.	TGTGCCAGCTCACCAATTCTATACGAGCAGTACTTC	CASSPILYEQYF
TRBV27	.	12	TRBJ1-6	.	TGTGCCAGCAGTTTCATGGGTTCACCCCTCCACTTT	CASSFMGSPLHF
TRBV7-3	once	14	TRBJ1-1	.	TGTGCCAGCAGCTTCGCGGGTGGGGACACTGAAGCTTTCTTT	CASSFAGGDTEAFF
TRBV28	few	15	TRBJ2-6	.	TGTGCCAGCAGCCCACCCCTCTCTGGGGCCAACGTCCTGACTTTC	CASSPPLSGANVLTF
TRBV9	.	15	TRBJ2-2	TRBD1	TGTGCCAGCAGCGGAGACAGGGTATGGACCGGGGAGCTGTTTTTT	CASSGDRVWTGELFF
TRBV2	.	14	TRBJ2-7	.	TGTGCCAGCAGTGAAGAGAGGGGCTCCTACGAGCAGTACTTC	CASSEERGSYEQYF
TRBV28	.	13	TRBJ1-5	.	TGTGCCAGCAGTTTATCGTTGAATCAGCCCCAGCATTTT	CASSLSLNQPQHF
TRBV9	.	13	TRBJ2-1	.	TGTGCCAGCAGCGTAGTAGTGAGCGGTGAGCAGTTCTTC	CASSVVVSGEQFF
TRBV7-9	once	12	TRBJ1-4	TRBD1	TGTGCCAGCAGCTTAAGCCGGGACAGGGTATTTTTT	CASSLSRDRVFF
TRBV27	.	23	TRBJ2-6	TRBD2	TGTGCCAGCAGTATGAAAGGGGTAACAGGACTAGCGGGAGTTTGGTCTGGGGCCAACGTCCTGACTTTC	CASSMKGVTGLAGVWSGANVLTF
TRBV28	.	14	TRBJ2-4	.	TGTGCCAGCAGTTTTGTGGGAGCCAAAAACATTCAGTACTTC	CASSFVGAKNIQYF
TRBV6-6	.	14	TRBJ2-7	TRBD1	TGTGCCAGTCGAGACAGGGGAACGTCCTACGAGCAGTACTTC	CASRDRGTSYEQYF
TRBV5-1	.	13	TRBJ2-1	TRBD2	TGCGCCAGCAGCGGGGACTATTACAATGAGCAGTTCTTC	CASSGDYYNEQFF
TRBV19	.	16	TRBJ2-1	TRBD2	TGTGCCAGTAGTACATGGACTAGCGGGGGGCCGGGTGAGCAGTTCTTC	CASSTWTSGGPGEQFF
TRBV10-3	.	12	TRBJ2-1	.	TGTGCCATCAGTGACGGGGTGGCTGAGCAGTTCTTC	CAISDGVAEQFF
TRBV7-9	.	14	TRBJ2-7	TRBD2	TGTGCCAGCAGCTTGACTAGCGCGCGAGGAGAGCAGTACTTC	CASSLTSARGEQYF
TRBV6-6	.	11	TRBJ2-7	.	TGTGCCAGCAGCAACAGCTACGAGCAGTACTTC	CASSNSYEQYF
TRBV27	.	12	TRBJ2-5	.	TGTGCCAGCAGTTTATCGGGGGAGACCCAGTACTTC	CASSLSGETQYF
TRBV10-3	.	14	TRBJ2-3	.	TGTGCCATCAGCGGAGTTCCGAGCACAGATACGCAGTATTTT	CAISGVPSTDTQYF
TRBV6-4	.	15	TRBJ1-1	.	TGTGCCAGCAGTGACATCCTACAGGGTTTAGCTGAAGCTTTCTTT	CASSDILQGLAEAFF
TRBV10-3	few	13	TRBJ1-5	.	TGTGCCATCAGTGTTAACGCAGATCAGCCCCAGCATTTT	CAISVNADQPQHF
TRBV6-5	.	13	TRBJ2-7	.	TGTGCCAGCAGTGAGGTCTTTGAGGAAGAGCAGTACTTC	CASSEVFEEEQYF
TRBV5-1	once	18	TRBJ2-4	TRBD1	TGCGCCAGCAGCTTGGCCTGGGACAGGGGGTCAGCCAAAAACATTCAGTACTTC	CASSLAWDRGSAKNIQYF
TRBV25-1	few	12	TRBJ2-7	.	TGTGCCAGCAGTACCCCAACCTACGAGCAGTACTTC	CASSTPTYEQYF
TRBV19	few	16	TRBJ1-5	TRBD1	TGTGCCAGTAGTAGCTCCGGGACAGGGGGCGGTCAGCCCCAGCATTTT	CASSSSGTGGGQPQHF
TRBV6-5	.	11	TRBJ2-1	.	TGTGCCAGCAGTTACGGCAATGAGCAGTTCTTC	CASSYGNEQFF
TRBV6-5	.	13	TRBJ2-3	.	TGTGCCAGCAGCACCATTAGCACAGATACGCAGTATTTT	CASSTISTDTQYF
TRBV6-5	.	15	TRBJ1-3	.	TGTGCCAGCAGTTACTTCCAAGGGCCTGGAAACACCATATATTTT	CASSYFQGPGNTIYF
TRBV7-2	.	13	TRBJ2-5	.	TGTGCCAGCAGCTCGACAGGTCGGGAGACCCAGTACTTC	CASSSTGRETQYF
TRBV6-5	.	16	TRBJ2-2	TRBD2	TGTGCCAGCAGTTACTCGGGACTAGCGATCTCCGGGGAGCTGTTTTTT	CASSYSGLAISGELFF
TRBV5-1	few	15	TRBJ2-1	.	TGCGCCAGCAGCTTAGACACAGGCTCCTACAATGAGCAGTTCTTC	CASSLDTGSYNEQFF
TRBV7-8	.	14	TRBJ2-5	TRBD1	TGTGCCAGCAGCTGGACAGGGAGCCAAGAGACCCAGTACTTC	CASSWTGSQETQYF